The 26 T cell receptor beta chains given below trace back to one sample, sequenced in a study of OX40 agonist ivuxolimab in advanced cancers. Libraries were constructed by the immunoSEQ multiplex PCR assay. TCRdb retrieved this table from immuneACCESS and kept in-frame rearrangements only. Not all clones are present; in checked studies, unresolved V genes account for under half, and no reason is known for the remainder. The sample table holds roughly 70,000 clones, of which over 80% were seen once. The ten largest clones take up approximately 3% of the sample. Sequencing used CD4+ or CD8+ T cells sorted from blood, obtained in a trial of the OX40 agonist ivuxolimab. Receptors originate from an adult with an advanced solid tumor such as melanoma, head and neck, liver or kidney cancer.

The genes are TRBV10-3 and TRBJ1-1; 7 bases are a match to TRBD1. The ends lost 6 bases at V and 3 bases at J; junction bases unmatched: 4. Germline V gene data show CDR1 as ENHRY and CDR2 as SYGVKD. The CDR3 loop spans 13 amino acids. The CDR3 loop reads CAIRSTGDTEAFF. DNA for the CDR3: TGTGCCATCAGATCAACAGGGGACACTGAAGCTTTCTTT.

The CDR3 protein is CASRRSGGTGELFF. CDR3 DNA sequence: TGTGCCAGCAGGAGATCAGGGGGCACCGGGGAGCTGTTTTTT. The chain links TRBV5-6 to TRBJ2-2; TRBD1 matches at 7 bases. This CDR3 is built from 14 residues. In germline, CDR1 is SGHDT, CDR2 YYEEEE. V trimming: 5 bases; J trimming: 4 bases; junction bases outside the gene matches: 5.

The chain carries TRBV19 and TRBJ2-5, with a possible D match to TRBD2 (6 bases). Germline V gene sequence: CDR1 LNHDA, CDR2 SQIVND (reference sequence). V was pared by 5 bases and J by 5 bases, with 12 bases between. The CDR3 extends over 13 amino acids. The CDR3 nucleotides read TGTGCCAGTAGTGGACGGGGGTTGGAGACCCAGTACTTC. This codes for CASSGRGLETQYF.

The CDR3 reads CAISAENVLTF. The CDR3 region has the DNA TGTGCCATCAGTGCAGAGAACGTCCTGACTTTC. The rearrangement joins TRBV10-3 to TRBJ2-6; D not certain. The germline V gene encodes CDR1 ENHRY and CDR2 SYGVKD. The V gene lost 4 bases and the J gene lost 10 bases, with 5 bases spanning the gap. This CDR3 has 11 residues.

The rearrangement uses TRBV6-4 and TRBJ2-7, with D possibly being TRBD1 or TRBD2 (5 bases each). CDR3 length: 15 amino acids. Germline CDR1 and CDR2: MRHNA and SNTAGT. With 7 bases removed from V and 3 bases from J, the gap between germline ends came to 19 bases. The CDR3 is CASTHAGRVSYEQYF. The CDR3 coding sequence is TGTGCCAGCACCCACGCGGGCAGGGTGAGCTACGAGCAGTACTTC.

The chain couples TRBV9 to TRBJ1-4, with no clear D. V shed 0 bases and J shed 8 bases, with 8 bases lying between them. Germline loops: CDR1 SGDLS, CDR2 YYNGEE. The CDR3 has 13 residues. The CDR3 region is CASSVDLEEKLFF. The CDR3 DNA sequence: TGTGCCAGCAGCGTAGACCTGGAGGAAAAACTGTTTTTT.

The genes are TRBV7-2 and TRBJ1-1, with unresolved D. V lost 3 bases and J lost 5, with 10 bases in between. CDR1 is SGHTA and CDR2 is FQGNSA in the germline V gene. This CDR3 has 13 amino acids. The CDR3 nucleotides are TGTGCCAGCAGCTTGTCACGGGAGACTGAAGCTTTCTTT. This translates into CASSLSRETEAFF. Full variable domain (outside the CDR3, taken from reference TRBV7-2 and TRBJ1-1): GAGVSQSPSNKVTEKGKDVELRCDPISGHTALYWYRQSLGQGLEFLIYFQGNSAPDKSGLPSDRFSAERTGGSVSTLTIQRTQQEDSAVYLCASSLSRETEAFFGQGTRLTVV.

The chain employs TRBV4-1 and TRBJ2-7; TRBD2 agrees at 13 bases. V shed 6 bases and J 1 base; nucleotides not matched to a gene: 3. The CDR3 is 15 amino acids. Germline CDR1 reads MGHRA; CDR2 reads YSYEKL. The chain's CDR3 is CASRRGLAGSYEQYF. The CDR3 nucleotides are TGCGCCAGCAGGAGGGGACTAGCGGGGTCCTACGAGCAGTACTTC.

Only one count was recorded for this clone. The CDR3 sequence is CASSRSLQGDGYTF. The DNA for the CDR3 is TGTGCCAGCAGTCGATCCCTCCAGGGGGATGGCTACACCTTC. The chain joins TRBV28 to TRBJ1-2; 7 bases match TRBD1. V was pared by 5 bases and J by 6 bases, with 9 bases of the junction left unmatched. The length of the CDR3 is 14 residues. Per germline, CDR1 MDHEN and CDR2 SYDVKM.

This chain joins TRBV6-5 and TRBJ1-1; a weak D match, TRBD1 (5 bases). V was shortened by 4 bases and J by 4 bases, with 13 bases between the two germline ends. This CDR3 region has 14 residues. The germline V gene has CDR1 MNHEY and CDR2 SVGAGI. CDR3 bases: TGTGCCAGCAGTTCCTCCAGAGGGGTCACTGAAGCTTTCTTT. Translating gives CASSSSRGVTEAFF.

CDR3 DNA sequence: TGTGCCATCAGTGAGTCGGAGGGGCCGCCCCGTACGCAGTATTTT. As protein: CAISESEGPPRTQYF. V is TRBV10-3 and J is TRBJ2-3; D possibly corresponds to TRBD2 (6 bases). CDR1 is ENHRY and CDR2 is SYGVKD in the germline V gene. V was pared by 0 bases and J by 8 bases, with 15 bases between. CDR3 length: 15 amino acids.

The DNA for the CDR3 is TGTGCCAGCAGCCCCCTCCCCAGCGGTGGGGATGGCTACACCTTC. It codes for CASSPLPSGGDGYTF. The rearrangement joins TRBV9 to TRBJ1-2; D not resolved. The CDR3 runs to 15 residues. Trimming took off 4 bases at V and 6 bases at J, with 19 bases between the two ends. The germline V gene has CDR1 SGDLS and CDR2 YYNGEE. Variable domain in full (rest from reference TRBV9 and TRBJ1-2): DSGVTQTPKHLITATGQRVTLRCSPRSGDLSVYWYQQSLDQGLQFLIQYYNGEERAKGNILERFSAQQFPDLHSELNLSSLELGDSALYFCASSPLPSGGDGYTFGSGTRLTVV.

This chain connects TRBV20-1 to TRBJ1-1; D is unclear. CDR1 is DFQATT and CDR2 is SNEGSKA in the germline V gene (reference sequence). The CDR3 runs to 9 residues. Trimming pared 4 bases from V and 11 bases from J, leaving 8 bases between. CDR3 nucleotides: TGCAGTGCTAAACTATCGGCTTTCTTT. It codes for CSAKLSAFF.

This sequence joins TRBV7-9 and TRBJ1-5, with a tentative D call TRBD1 (5 bases). CDR1 is SEHNR, CDR2 FQNEAQ, per germline (reference sequence). Trimming took 5 bases from V and 4 from J, leaving 9 bases between them. The CDR3 length is 13 residues. CDR3 protein: CASSRDDNQPQHF. Here the CDR3 DNA reads TGTGCCAGCAGCCGGGACGATAATCAGCCCCAGCATTTT.

The rearrangement links TRBV29-1 to TRBJ1-1; TRBD1 is a possible D gene (6 bases). Germline values: CDR1 SQVTM, CDR2 ANQGSEA. There are 11 residues in the CDR3. Deletions cut 6 bases from V and 8 bases from J, with 13 bases between. The CDR3 loop reads CSVGRTVEAFF. CDR3 in DNA: TGCAGCGTCGGGCGGACAGTCGAAGCTTTCTTT.

Remarks on this clone: One end of the junction varies from germline; a read error may be responsible. The rearrangement uses TRBV7-7 and TRBJ1-4, with 7 bases that match TRBD1. Germline V lookup: CDR1 SSHAT, CDR2 FNYEAQ (reference sequence). There are 16 residues in the CDR3. The CDR3 here is CASSPGTASGREKLFF. As DNA, the CDR3 is TGTGCTAGCAGCCCGGGGACAGCCTCAGGAAGGGAAAAACTGTTTTTT.

A note on this clone: Other DNA sequences within the sample encode an identical CDR3. This chain joins TRBV5-1 and TRBJ1-3; D uncertain. This CDR3 is 14 amino acids long. V was clipped by 0 bases and J by 2 bases, with 6 bases between them. In germline, CDR1 is SGHRS, CDR2 YFSETQ. The CDR3 region has the DNA TGCGCCAGCAGCTTGGACACGGCTGGAAACACCATATATTTT. This encodes CASSLDTAGNTIYF.

The chain couples TRBV18 to TRBJ1-5; TRBD1 is a possible D gene (5 bases). Trimming removed 6 bases at V and 5 bases at J, with 11 bases between. The CDR3 runs to 13 residues. Germline CDR1 reads KGHSH; CDR2 reads LQKENI. The CDR3 bases are TGTGCCAGCTCCCGGGACGAGGATCAGCCCCAGCATTTT. Its protein product is CASSRDEDQPQHF.

V usage is TRBV7-2 and J usage is TRBJ2-7; D uncertain. Trimming shortened V by 3 bases and J by 5 bases, and 5 bases separated the two germline ends. The CDR3 consists of 11 residues. Germline CDR1 is SGHTA and CDR2 is FQGNSA. CDR3 nucleotide sequence: TGTGCCAGCAGCTTGACCCACGAGCAGTACTTC. As protein: CASSLTHEQYF.

J is TRBJ1-4 and V is TRBV19, with D perhaps matching TRBD1 (6 bases). CDR1 is LNHDA and CDR2 is SQIVND in the germline V gene (reference sequence). V lost 1 base and J 5 bases, leaving 11 bases between the germline ends. There are 15 residues in the CDR3. The CDR3, as DNA: TGTGCCAGTAGTATAGGACAGGTCGCGAATGAAAAACTGTTTTTT. Amino acid sequence: CASSIGQVANEKLFF.

The J gene is TRBJ2-2, the V gene TRBV11-3; D not resolved. The CDR3 covers 12 residues. CDR1 is SGHNT and CDR2 is YENEEA in the germline V gene. Trimming shortened V by 5 bases and J by 0 bases, and 1 base separated the two germline ends. The CDR3 spells CASSPNTGELFF. The CDR3 DNA follows: TGTGCCAGCAGCCCGAACACCGGGGAGCTGTTTTTT.

The chain carries TRBV6-1 and TRBJ2-3, with 7 nucleotides matching TRBD2. The V and J ends lost 4 bases and 2 bases, in that order; junction bases with no gene match: 12. CDR1 is MNHNS and CDR2 is SASEGT in the germline V gene. The CDR3 is 17 amino acids. The CDR3 coding sequence is TGTGCCAGCAGTGCCCGCGATCTGGCGGGAGCCACAGATACGCAGTATTTT. This codes for CASSARDLAGATDTQYF.

V usage is TRBV2 and J usage is TRBJ1-5; no definite D call. The CDR3 consists of 12 residues. Germline V lookup: CDR1 SNHLY, CDR2 FYNNEI. Trimming took off 6 bases at V and 0 bases at J, with 3 bases between the two ends. Here the CDR3 DNA reads TGTGCCAGCAGGGATAGCAATCAGCCCCAGCATTTT. It translates to CASRDSNQPQHF.

The J gene is TRBJ2-5, the V gene TRBV5-1, with TRBD1 matching 11 bases. Germline V CDR1 and CDR2: SGHRS, YFSETQ. After removal of 4 bases from V and 4 bases from J, the junction contained 3 bases not matched to a gene. This CDR3 is 14 amino acids long. The CDR3 sequence is CASSRGTGGETQYF. The CDR3 coding sequence is TGCGCCAGCAGCCGCGGGACAGGGGGAGAGACCCAGTACTTC.

The V and J genes are TRBV5-1 and TRBJ2-2; TRBD2 matches 10 bases. V lost 6 bases, J lost 3 bases, and 2 bases stayed unmatched. The CDR3 covers 14 residues. Germline loops: CDR1 SGHRS, CDR2 YFSETQ. Written as DNA, the CDR3 is TGCGCCAGCACTAGCGGGAGTTACACCGGGGAGCTGTTTTTT. Translating gives CASTSGSYTGELFF. The full variable domain, with the rest looked up from reference TRBV5-1 and TRBJ2-2, is KAGVTQTPRYLIKTRGQQVTLSCSPISGHRSVSWYQQTPGQGLQFLFEYFSETQRNKGNFPGRFSGRQFSNSRSEMNVSTLELGDSALYLCASTSGSYTGELFFGEGSRLTVL.

This clone has only a few counts. The chain uses TRBV4-1 and TRBJ1-5; D is undetermined. V gave up 1 base and J gave up 7 bases, with 23 bases separating them. This CDR3 is built from 18 residues. Germline-derived CDR1 and CDR2 are MGHRA and YSYEKL. CDR3 DNA: TGCGCCAGCAGCCAAGGTTTTTCGGGCCGACATTCCGGGCAGCCCCAGCATTTT. Residues: CASSQGFSGRHSGQPQHF.